This passage covers 14 T cell receptor beta chains from one sample sequenced in a study of cytomegalovirus exposure and HLA in healthy donors. Amplification used 60 Vbeta primers and 13 Jbeta primers. Using immunoSEQ multiplex PCR, the repertoire was profiled, and TCRdb retains in-frame clones only, with some absent. The repertoire includes roughly 150,000 clones, more than 70% of them detected once, and about 3.4% sits in the top ten. Material: PBMCs. The receptors here all came from a male donor in good health and CMV-seronegative.

The J gene is TRBJ1-1, the V gene TRBV19; D unresolved. Germline assignment: CDR1 LNHDA and CDR2 SQIVND (reference sequence). The CDR3 totals 13 residues. V was shortened by 7 bases and J by 7 bases, with 16 bases between the two germline ends. The CDR3 loop reads CASTLPPRGEAFF. The CDR3 DNA is TGTGCCAGTACCTTACCCCCTCGGGGTGAAGCTTTCTTT.

The CDR3, as DNA: TGTGCCACCAGCAGACGCAGGGAGAGCGGGAGAGTGGGAGAGACCCAGTACTTC. It encodes CATSRRRESGRVGETQYF. The chain links TRBV15 to TRBJ2-5; the match to TRBD2 covers 8 bases. The germline V gene has CDR1 LNHNV and CDR2 YYDKDF (reference sequence). Trimming took 2 bases from V and 4 from J; bases not matched to a gene: 15. CDR3 length: 18 residues.

The J gene is TRBJ2-3, the V gene TRBV30; D is possibly TRBD2 (6 bases). The CDR3 is 13 amino acids. The V end lost 0 bases, the J end lost 6 bases, and 10 bases lay between the germline ends. Germline V gene lookup returns CDR1 GTSNPN and CDR2 SVGIG (reference sequence). CDR3 nucleotides: TGTGCCTGGAGTGTCCGGGAGCGGGATACGCAGTATTTT. Translation gives CAWSVRERDTQYF.

The genes are TRBV7-9 and TRBJ1-3; no definite D call. The V gene's germline CDR1 is SEHNR and CDR2 FQNEAQ (reference sequence). The CDR3 extends over 16 amino acids. Trimming pared 1 base from V and 0 bases from J, leaving 10 bases between. The CDR3 region is CASSLVSRFSGNTIYF. The CDR3 region has the DNA TGTGCCAGCAGCTTAGTGTCCCGGTTCTCTGGAAACACCATATATTTT.

V usage is TRBV5-4 and J usage is TRBJ2-7; D is perhaps TRBD2 (5 bases). Looked up from germline, CDR1 is SGHNT and CDR2 is YYREEE (reference sequence). V gave up 0 bases and J gave up 4 bases, with 5 bases separating them. The CDR3 runs to 12 residues. CDR3 sequence (DNA): TGTGCCAGCAGCTTGGGAGGGTACGAGCAGTACTTC. It translates to CASSLGGYEQYF.

This clone has a handful of counts. This sequence joins TRBV7-2 and TRBJ1-2; 7 bases fit TRBD1. CDR3 length: 14 amino acids. Germline CDR1 reads SGHTA; CDR2 reads FQGNSA. The V and J ends lost 4 bases and 3 bases, in that order; junction bases with no gene match: 5. The CDR3 sequence is CASSSLGQYYGYTF. In nucleotides, the CDR3 is TGTGCCAGCAGCTCGCTGGGACAGTACTATGGCTACACCTTC.

The CDR3 is CASSFTSGGAPYNEQFF. For the CDR3, the DNA is TGTGCCAGCAGTTTCACTAGCGGGGGGGCACCCTACAATGAGCAGTTCTTC. The rearrangement links TRBV27 to TRBJ2-1; 13 nucleotides match TRBD2. Germline V lookup: CDR1 MNHEY, CDR2 SMNVEV (reference sequence). The J segment lost 2 bases and the V segment lost 3 bases, leaving 4 bases of the junction unmatched. There are 17 residues in the CDR3.

CDR3 sequence (DNA): TGCGCCAGCAGCTTGGGGGACAGATCGGCCTCTGGCTACACCTTC. Its protein is CASSLGDRSASGYTF. The genes are TRBV5-1 and TRBJ1-2, with 7 bases aligning to TRBD1. Germline V lookup: CDR1 SGHRS, CDR2 YFSETQ. The CDR3 covers 15 residues. After removal of 0 bases from V and 7 bases from J, the junction contained 9 bases not matched to a gene.

Only a few counts were recorded for this clone. The J gene is TRBJ2-7, the V gene TRBV28; TRBD1 aligns across 9 bases. The CDR3 runs to 14 residues. The junction had 10 bases not matched to a gene; V was cut back by 7 bases and J by 6 bases. The germline V gene has CDR1 MDHEN and CDR2 SYDVKM. The CDR3 loop reads CASIPGQGSGEQYF. Here the CDR3 DNA reads TGTGCCAGCATCCCGGGACAGGGCAGTGGCGAGCAGTACTTC.

This clone was detected once. The chain couples TRBV11-3 to TRBJ2-2; perhaps TRBD2 as D (7 bases). The germline V gene encodes CDR1 SGHNT and CDR2 YENEEA. CDR3 length: 14 amino acids. The V end was cut by 5 bases, the J end by 6 bases, with 13 bases between. The CDR3 nucleotides read TGTGCCAGCAGCCGGGTAGGGGGGGCCGGGGAGCTGTTTTTT. Its translation is CASSRVGGAGELFF.

This clone was seen a few times. This chain connects TRBV6-6 to TRBJ1-5; maybe TRBD1 (6 bases). The germline V gene encodes CDR1 MNHNY and CDR2 SVGAGI (reference sequence). Trimming cost V 4 bases and J 0 bases, with 13 bases left between them. CDR3 length: 16 residues. The CDR3 region is CASSSTGQLSNQPQHF. CDR3 in DNA: TGTGCCAGCAGTTCCACGGGACAACTTAGCAATCAGCCCCAGCATTTT.

This chain joins TRBV18 and TRBJ2-1; D possibly corresponds to TRBD2 (5 bases). Trimming removed 0 bases from V and 7 bases from J, with 10 bases in between. CDR1 and CDR2 (germline): KGHSH, LQKENI. The CDR3 is 14 amino acids. In nucleotides, the CDR3 is TGTGCCAGCTCACCACCGTTGAGGGAGAATGAGCAGTTCTTC. This sequence encodes CASSPPLRENEQFF.

CDR3 sequence: CASSTTWLAGGKGTQYF. CDR3 nucleotides: TGTGCCAGCAGCACCACCTGGCTAGCGGGGGGGAAGGGGACCCAGTACTTC. The rearrangement joins TRBV11-2 to TRBJ2-5, with 12 bases that match TRBD2. Germline CDR1 SGHAT, CDR2 FQNNGV. Trimming removed 5 bases from V and 7 bases from J; junction bases left unmatched: 14. CDR3 length: 17 residues.

This chain joins TRBV18 and TRBJ2-1; 8 positions match TRBD2. The ends lost 1 base at V and 0 bases at J; junction bases unmatched: 23. CDR1 and CDR2 (germline): KGHSH, LQKENI. This CDR3 comprises 23 residues. The CDR3 DNA reads as TGTGCCAGCTCACCACTGTTCGAGGCGGGGGGAAAAATCTTACCCAGCTCCTACAATGAGCAGTTCTTC. Translating gives CASSPLFEAGGKILPSSYNEQFF.